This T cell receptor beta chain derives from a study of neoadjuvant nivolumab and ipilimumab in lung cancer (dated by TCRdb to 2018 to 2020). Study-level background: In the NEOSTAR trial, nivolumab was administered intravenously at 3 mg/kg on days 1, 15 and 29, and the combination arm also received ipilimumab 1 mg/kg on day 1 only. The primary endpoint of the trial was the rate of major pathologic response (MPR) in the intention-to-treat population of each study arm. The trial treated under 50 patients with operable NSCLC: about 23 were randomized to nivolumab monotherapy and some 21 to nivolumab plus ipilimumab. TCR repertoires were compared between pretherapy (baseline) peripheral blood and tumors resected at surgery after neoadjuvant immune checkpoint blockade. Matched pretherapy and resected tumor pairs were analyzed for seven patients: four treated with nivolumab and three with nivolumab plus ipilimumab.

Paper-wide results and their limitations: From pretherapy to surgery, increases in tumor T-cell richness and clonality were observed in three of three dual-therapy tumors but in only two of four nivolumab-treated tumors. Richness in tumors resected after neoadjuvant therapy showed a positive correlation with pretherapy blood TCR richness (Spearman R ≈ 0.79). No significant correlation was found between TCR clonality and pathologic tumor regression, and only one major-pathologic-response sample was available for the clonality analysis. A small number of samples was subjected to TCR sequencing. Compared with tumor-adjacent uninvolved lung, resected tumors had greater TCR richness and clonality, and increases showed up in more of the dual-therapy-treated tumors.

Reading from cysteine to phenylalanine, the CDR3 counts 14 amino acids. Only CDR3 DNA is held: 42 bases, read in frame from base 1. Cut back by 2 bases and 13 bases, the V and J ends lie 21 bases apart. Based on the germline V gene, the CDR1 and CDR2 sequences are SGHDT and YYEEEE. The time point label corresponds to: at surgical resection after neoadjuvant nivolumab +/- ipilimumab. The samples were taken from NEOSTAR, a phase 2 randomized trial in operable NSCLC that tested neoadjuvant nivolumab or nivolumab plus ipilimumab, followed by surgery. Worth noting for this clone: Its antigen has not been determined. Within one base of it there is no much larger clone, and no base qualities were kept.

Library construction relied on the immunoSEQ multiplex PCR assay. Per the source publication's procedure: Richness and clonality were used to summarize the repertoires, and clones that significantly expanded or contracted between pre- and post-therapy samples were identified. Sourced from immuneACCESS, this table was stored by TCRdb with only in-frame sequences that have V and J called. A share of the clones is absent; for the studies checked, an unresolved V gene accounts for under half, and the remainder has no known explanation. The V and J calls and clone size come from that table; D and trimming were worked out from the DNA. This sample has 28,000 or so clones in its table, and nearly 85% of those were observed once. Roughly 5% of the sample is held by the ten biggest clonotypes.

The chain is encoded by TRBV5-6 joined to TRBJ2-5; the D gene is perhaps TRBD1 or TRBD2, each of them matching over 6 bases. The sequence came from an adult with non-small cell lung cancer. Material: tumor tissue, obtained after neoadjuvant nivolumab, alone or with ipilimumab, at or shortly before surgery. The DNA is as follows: TGTGCCAGCAGCTTAGGGGGGTTCGACAGCGCCTGGTACTTC. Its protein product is CASSLGGFDSAWYF.